This T cell receptor (beta chain) was identified during a study of PD-1 blockade in classical Hodgkin lymphoma. Study outcomes and limitations: It was CD4+ TCR diversity, not CD8+, that rose significantly by C4D1. Later analyses included only patients treated at least 1 year post-ASCT. Differences between repertoires have undefined causes, possibly disease activity or prior therapy.

Assay used: immunoSEQ multiplex PCR; TCRdb lists only in-frame clones, some missing. In the table there are more than 12,000 clones, more than 70% of which are singletons. Turning to this clone: What it recognizes is unknown.

Each of the patients experienced relapse following autologous stem cell transplantation, and their brentuximab vedotin exposure differed. V dropped 0 bases and J dropped 2; count of bases not matched to a gene: 10. The CDR3 extends over 19 amino acids. Germline V gene sequence: CDR1 SGHAT, CDR2 FQNNGV. The material was peripheral blood mononuclear cells (PBMCs), obtained before the second cycle of nivolumab. This sequence joins TRBV11-2 and TRBJ2-2; the match to TRBD2 covers 9 bases. The origin of this receptor is a human donor with classical Hodgkin lymphoma. This CDR3 reads CASSLEHFLAGVNTGELFF. The CDR3 DNA is TGTGCCAGCAGCTTAGAGCATTTTTTAGCGGGGGTAAACACCGGGGAGCTGTTTTTT.